The 32 T cell receptor beta chains given below trace back to one sample, sequenced in a study of Graves' ophthalmopathy and Graves' hyperthyroidism. RNA transcripts served as template for amplifying TCR beta CDR3 sequences. HTBI-primed first-round RT-PCR preceded second-round multiplex PCR. MiXCR, applied by TCRdb to the multiplex PCR reads, yields one record per CDR3 protein. The sample holds some 170,000 distinct CDR3 sequences, approximately 40% seen once. Specimen: peripheral blood. The receptors originated from a man younger than 40 with Graves' ophthalmopathy.

This clonotype occurred many times. This chain uses TRBV6-5 with TRBJ2-5; no clear D gene. The CDR3 runs 14 residues. Trimming stripped 0 bases from V and 2 bases from J, with 7 bases between. The germline V gene encodes CDR1 MNHEY and CDR2 SVGAGI. As DNA, the CDR3 is TGTGCCAGCAGTTACTCGAAAGAACAAGAGACCCAGTACTTC. Its protein is CASSYSKEQETQYF.

This clonotype was observed many times. V is TRBV20-1 and J is TRBJ1-2, with a tentative D call TRBD1 (6 bases). V was clipped by 3 bases and J by 3 bases, with 23 bases between them. Germline assignment: CDR1 DFQATT and CDR2 SNEGSKA (reference sequence). The CDR3 sequence is 17 residues long. The DNA for the CDR3 is TGCAGTGCTAGTATATCGGGGGTTTGGGGGCCGGACTATGGCTACACCTTC. It specifies CSASISGVWGPDYGYTF.

The V call is TRBV12-3 or TRBV12-4, the J call TRBJ1-2; 7 bases line up with TRBD1. Trimming at V came to 6 bases and at J to 4 bases, leaving 5 bases not matched to a gene. There are 13 residues in the CDR3. As DNA, the CDR3 is TGTGCCAGCAGGGCCGGGACAGTCTATGGCTACACCTTC. It yields the protein CASRAGTVYGYTF.

The V call is TRBV28, the J call TRBJ1-1; no clear D gene. V gave up 4 bases and J gave up 4 bases, with 13 bases separating them. Germline assignment: CDR1 MDHEN and CDR2 SYDVKM. The CDR3 spans 14 residues. DNA of the CDR3: TGTGCCAGCAGTTATCTACCCCCTGGCACTGAAGCTTTCTTT. It yields the protein CASSYLPPGTEAFF.

The genes are TRBV20-1 and TRBJ2-4; D gene uncertain. V was clipped by 3 bases and J by 7 bases, with 10 bases between them. The CDR3 contains 12 residues. CDR1 DFQATT and CDR2 SNEGSKA come from the germline V gene (reference sequence). The CDR3 DNA sequence: TGCAGTGCTAGTGAATCGAAGAACATTCAGTACTTC. Protein sequence: CSASESKNIQYF.

This clonotype was detected ten times or more. The junction departs from the called germline gene at one end, perhaps through a read error. V and J are TRBV4-3 and TRBJ1-5; unclear D gene. The CDR3 is 16 amino acids. CDR1 LGHNA and CDR2 YSLEER come from the germline V gene. This chain's CDR3 is CASNQELVYSNQPQHF. In DNA, the CDR3 is TGCGCCAGCAACCAAGAACTGGTTTATAGCAATCAGCCCCAGCATTTT.

This clonotype was seen at least ten times. V is TRBV6-5 and J is TRBJ1-1; TRBD1 might be the D (6 bases). The CDR3 totals 14 residues. The V gene's germline CDR1 is MNHEY and CDR2 SVGAGI. V lost 6 bases, J lost 4 bases, and 15 bases lay in between. The CDR3 DNA follows: TGTGCCAGCAGCTTAAACAGGGTTGGCACTGAAGCTTTCTTT. Translating it yields CASSLNRVGTEAFF.

For the CDR3, the DNA is TGTGCCAGCAGCTTAGCGGGACAGAGTGAAGCTTTCTTT. Protein sequence: CASSLAGQSEAFF. This rearrangement joins TRBV7-2 to TRBJ1-1; 7 bases line up with TRBD1. The J segment lost 7 bases and the V segment lost 0 bases, leaving 2 bases of the junction unmatched. CDR3 size: 13 residues. CDR1 and CDR2 (germline): SGHTA, FQGNSA.

V usage is TRBV7-2 and J usage is TRBJ1-2; tentatively, D is TRBD1 (6 bases). Trimming left V 3 bases short and J 6 bases short, with 17 bases between. This CDR3 has 15 residues. Germline V gene lookup returns CDR1 SGHTA and CDR2 FQGNSA. This CDR3 is CASSLVSGGFDGYTF. The CDR3 DNA reads as TGTGCCAGCAGCTTGGTTTCCGGGGGCTTTGATGGCTACACCTTC.

J is TRBJ1-1 and V is TRBV29-1, with D tentatively TRBD1 (5 bases). V was pared by 5 bases and J by 1 base, with 14 bases between. Germline lookup yields CDR1 SQVTM and CDR2 ANQGSEA. The CDR3 has 14 amino acids. The CDR3 nucleotides are TGCAGCGTTAAGTGGGGGAGGGCGAACACTGAAGCTTTCTTT. Its protein product is CSVKWGRANTEAFF. Drawing the rest from reference TRBV29-1 and TRBJ1-1, the complete variable domain is SAVISQKPSRDICQRGTSLTIQCQVDSQVTMMFWYRQQPGQSLTLIATANQGSEATYESGFVIDKFPISRPNLTFSTLTVSNMSPEDSSIYLCSVKWGRANTEAFFGQGTRLTVV.

The rearrangement joins TRBV12-3 or TRBV12-4 to TRBJ1-1; unclear D gene. The CDR3 extends over 11 amino acids. The V and J ends lost 5 bases and 8 bases respectively, with 9 bases between them. CDR3 region: CASSARSEAFF. The CDR3 coding sequence is TGTGCCAGCAGTGCCCGGTCCGAAGCTTTCTTT.

The gene calls are TRBV28 and TRBJ2-5; the D is unclear. The germline CDR1 and CDR2 sequences are MDHEN and SYDVKM. The CDR3 is 13 residues long. Between the trimmed V and J ends, which lost 3 bases and 13 bases, there was a span of 18 bases. The DNA of the CDR3 is TGTGCCAGCAGTTTTGTCGGCTCTAGTAAATTGTACTTC. Protein product: CASSFVGSSKLYF.

This clonotype appeared many times. The chain joins TRBV29-1 to TRBJ2-5; D unresolved. This CDR3 is built from 14 residues. The germline gives CDR1 SQVTM, CDR2 ANQGSEA. Trimming cost V 7 bases and J 5 bases, with 20 bases left between them. This CDR3 is CSAVTVESQETQYF. CDR3 in DNA: TGCAGCGCCGTGACGGTAGAGTCCCAGGAGACCCAGTACTTC.

This chain links TRBV28 with TRBJ1-5; no definite D call. The V gene lost 6 bases and the J gene lost 9 bases, with 15 bases spanning the gap. This CDR3 region has 13 residues. The V gene's germline CDR1 is MDHEN and CDR2 SYDVKM. CDR3 amino acids: CASSYSGVMPQHF. The CDR3 DNA follows: TGTGCCAGCAGCTACTCTGGAGTTATGCCCCAGCATTTT. Complete variable domain (other parts from reference TRBV28 and TRBJ1-5): DVKVTQSSRYLVKRTGEKVFLECVQDMDHENMFWYRQDPGLGLRLIYFSYDVKMKEKGDIPEGYSVSREKKERFSLILESASTNQTSMYLCASSYSGVMPQHFGDGTRLSIL.

This clonotype was recorded a few times. The rearrangement uses TRBV6-2 or TRBV6-3 and TRBJ2-7, with D hard to call. This CDR3 comprises 12 residues. The germline V and J ends were trimmed by 2 bases and 3 bases, with 5 bases remaining between them. Germline V lookup: CDR1 MNHEY, CDR2 SVGEGT. CDR3 in DNA: TGTGCCAGCAGTTACCGCAGCTACGAGCAGTACTTC. Translation gives CASSYRSYEQYF.

This clonotype was observed at least ten times. The V call is TRBV7-2, the J call TRBJ1-5; weak D call: TRBD1 (5 bases). Germline V lookup: CDR1 SGHTA, CDR2 FQGNSA. The V and J ends lost 5 bases and 0 bases respectively, with 14 bases between them. The CDR3 length is 16 residues. Written as DNA, the CDR3 is TGTGCCAGCAGCCTCGGGACTCTATATAGCAATCAGCCCCAGCATTTT. Its translation: CASSLGTLYSNQPQHF.

Turning to this clonotype: A much larger clone is a single base away; this may be a read error. The chain is built from TRBV30 and TRBJ2-5, with D possibly being TRBD1 or TRBD2 (6 bases each). The length of the CDR3 is 14 residues. CDR1 is GTSNPN, CDR2 SVGIG, per germline (reference sequence). This CDR3 reads CAWGVRGLQETQYF. The CDR3 bases are TGTGCCTGGGGTGTCCGGGGGCTCCAAGAGACCCAGTACTTC.

The chain joins TRBV2 to TRBJ1-1; D perhaps matches TRBD1 (5 bases). There are 15 residues in the CDR3. Looked up from germline, CDR1 is SNHLY and CDR2 is FYNNEI. V shed 7 bases and J shed 0 bases, with 15 bases lying between them. As DNA, the CDR3 is TGTGCCAGCAACCGGGACGGCGGGGTGAACACTGAAGCTTTCTTT. This encodes CASNRDGGVNTEAFF.

The V call is TRBV6-2 or TRBV6-3, the J call TRBJ2-6; 9 bases match TRBD2. The CDR3 loop spans 17 amino acids. After removal of 7 bases from V and 0 bases from J, the junction contained 7 bases not matched to a gene. The germline gives CDR1 MNHEY, CDR2 SVGEGT. The CDR3 coding sequence is TGTGCCAGCACCAGACTAGCGGCCCGCTCTGGGGCCAACGTCCTGACTTTC. Encoded protein: CASTRLAARSGANVLTF.

The chain recombines TRBV6-5 with TRBJ1-1; perhaps TRBD1 as D (5 bases). CDR1 MNHEY and CDR2 SVGAGI come from the germline V gene. This CDR3 comprises 16 residues. Between the trimmed V and J ends, which lost 0 bases and 1 base, there was a span of 12 bases. The CDR3 DNA reads as TGTGCCAGCAGTTACTCGATAACCGGGGCGAACACTGAAGCTTTCTTT. It translates to CASSYSITGANTEAFF.

This clonotype was seen many times. J is TRBJ1-1 and V is TRBV6-2 or TRBV6-3; 7 nucleotides align to TRBD1. After removal of 4 bases from V and 4 bases from J, the junction contained 9 bases not matched to a gene. Looked up from germline, CDR1 is MNHEY and CDR2 is SVGEGT. The CDR3 length is 15 residues. The CDR3 DNA reads TGTGCCAGCAGTTCCAGGACAGGCGGATTCACTGAAGCTTTCTTT. It yields the protein CASSSRTGGFTEAFF.

This clonotype has at least ten counts. This chain connects TRBV30 to TRBJ1-2; no reliable D call. Germline CDR1 GTSNPN, CDR2 SVGIG (reference sequence). V was shortened by 3 bases and J by 2 bases, with 16 bases between the two germline ends. CDR3 length: 15 residues. The CDR3 sequence is CAWSLRRRANYGYTF. CDR3 coding DNA: TGTGCCTGGAGCCTGCGGCGTAGAGCAAACTATGGCTACACCTTC.

This clonotype was seen repeatedly, ten times or more. The chain joins TRBV27 to TRBJ2-5, with TRBD2 as a possible D gene (5 bases). This CDR3 is built from 17 residues. Trimming removed 2 bases from V and 2 bases from J, with 18 bases in between. Per germline, CDR1 MNHEY and CDR2 SMNVEV (reference sequence). The CDR3 DNA sequence: TGTGCCAGCAGTTTAAACTATTCTCCGGGGTTACAAGAGACCCAGTACTTC. Translating it yields CASSLNYSPGLQETQYF.

The V and J genes are TRBV29-1 and TRBJ2-7; 9 bases are a match to TRBD2. The CDR3 is 14 amino acids. Germline loops: CDR1 SQVTM, CDR2 ANQGSEA. The junction had 4 bases not matched to a gene; V was cut back by 1 base and J by 3 bases. Here the CDR3 reads CSVEGAGGIYEQYF. The CDR3 DNA follows: TGCAGCGTTGAAGGGGCGGGAGGGATCTACGAGCAGTACTTC.

In its sample, this clonotype was seen many times. The chain has TRBV6-5 and TRBJ2-5; no firm D call. Trimming took off 5 bases at V and 5 bases at J, with 12 bases between the two ends. CDR1 and CDR2 (germline): MNHEY, SVGAGI. The CDR3 spans 13 residues. This CDR3 is CASSRAARETQYF. CDR3 in DNA: TGTGCCAGCAGTCGGGCGGCCCGGGAGACCCAGTACTTC.

This clonotype was observed at least ten times. The rearrangement uses TRBV12-3 or TRBV12-4 and TRBJ1-2; a possible D gene is TRBD1 (6 bases). Trimming removed 7 bases at V and 7 bases at J, with 19 bases between. The CDR3 consists of 14 residues. CDR3 DNA: TGTGCCAGCACCCTAAGGGGGGCTAAAGGTGGCTACACCTTC. Protein: CASTLRGAKGGYTF.

This clonotype has ten or more counts. This CDR3 reads CASSFEEGGHYEQYF. The CDR3 DNA is TGTGCCAGCAGTTTCGAAGAGGGCGGTCACTACGAGCAGTACTTC. This chain links TRBV6-2 or TRBV6-3 with TRBJ2-7; perhaps TRBD2 as D (5 bases). The CDR3 extends over 15 amino acids. V gave up 4 bases and J gave up 3 bases, with 16 bases separating them. The V gene's germline CDR1 is MNHEY and CDR2 SVGEGT.

Ten or more counts support this clonotype. The rearrangement joins TRBV12-3 or TRBV12-4 to TRBJ2-7; TRBD1 matches 7 bases. The CDR3 has 13 residues. V lost 5 bases to trimming and J lost 7 bases; unmatched junction nucleotides: 8. Written as DNA, the CDR3 is TGTGCCAGCAGTGCTCCGGGACAGCGTGAGCAGTACTTC. Translation: CASSAPGQREQYF.

This clonotype has a count of ten or more. DNA for the CDR3: TGTGCCAGCAGCCAAGATAAAGTTTCAGAGACCCAGTACTTC. Amino acids: CASSQDKVSETQYF. The genes are TRBV3-1 and TRBJ2-5; D is unresolved. V gave up 0 bases and J gave up 4 bases, with 9 bases separating them. Germline V CDR1 and CDR2: LGHDT, YNNKEL (reference sequence). There are 14 residues in the CDR3.

The V and J genes are TRBV7-2 and TRBJ1-1; D gene uncertain. Trimming cost V 6 bases and J 0 bases, with 11 bases left between them. In germline, CDR1 is SGHTA, CDR2 FQGNSA. The CDR3 runs 14 residues. The CDR3 DNA reads as TGTGCCAGCAGTCCGACTCTTTTGAACACTGAAGCTTTCTTT. Translating it yields CASSPTLLNTEAFF.

This chain links TRBV12-3 or TRBV12-4 with TRBJ1-2; maybe TRBD1 (5 bases). This CDR3 is built from 14 residues. The V and J ends lost 4 bases and 7 bases respectively, with 16 bases between them. In DNA form, the CDR3 reads TGTGCCAGCAGTTACTCGAGCAGGGCTCGTGGCTACACCTTC. Its protein product is CASSYSSRARGYTF.

V gene TRBV12-3 or TRBV12-4 combines with J gene TRBJ2-5; 7 bases align to TRBD2. Losses at the gene ends were 3 bases for V and 4 bases for J; bases not matched to a gene: 5. The CDR3 contains 14 residues. The CDR3: CASSFQAGVETQYF. CDR3 in DNA: TGTGCCAGCAGTTTTCAGGCGGGAGTAGAGACCCAGTACTTC.